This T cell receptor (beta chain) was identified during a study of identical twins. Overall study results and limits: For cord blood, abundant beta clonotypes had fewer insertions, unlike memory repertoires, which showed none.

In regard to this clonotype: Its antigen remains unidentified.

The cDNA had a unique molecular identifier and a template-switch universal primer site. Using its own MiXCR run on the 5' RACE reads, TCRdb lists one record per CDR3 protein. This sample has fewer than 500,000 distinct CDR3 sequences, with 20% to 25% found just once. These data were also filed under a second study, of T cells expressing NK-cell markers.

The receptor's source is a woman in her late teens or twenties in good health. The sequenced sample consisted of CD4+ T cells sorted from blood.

CDR3 nucleotide sequence: TGTGCCAGCAGTTACTCGAGGCGAAGCTCCTACGAGCAGTACTTC. This encodes CASSYSRRSSYEQYF. The V and J genes are TRBV6-5 and TRBJ2-7; D is ambiguous. This CDR3 is 15 amino acids long. The germline V and J ends were trimmed by 0 bases and 0 bases, with 9 bases remaining between them. Germline V gene data show CDR1 as MNHEY and CDR2 as SVGAGI.